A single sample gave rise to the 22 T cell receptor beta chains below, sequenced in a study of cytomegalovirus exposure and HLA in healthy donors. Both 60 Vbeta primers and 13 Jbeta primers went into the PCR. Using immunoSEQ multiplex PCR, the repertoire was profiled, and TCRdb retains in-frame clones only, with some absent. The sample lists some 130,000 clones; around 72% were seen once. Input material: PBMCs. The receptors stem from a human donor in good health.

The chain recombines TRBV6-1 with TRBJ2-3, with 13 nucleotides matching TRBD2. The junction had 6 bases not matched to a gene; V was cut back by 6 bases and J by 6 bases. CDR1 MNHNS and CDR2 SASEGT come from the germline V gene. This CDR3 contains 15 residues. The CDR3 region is CASSEGLAGWDTQYF. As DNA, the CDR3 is TGTGCCAGCAGCGAGGGACTAGCGGGGTGGGATACGCAGTATTTT.

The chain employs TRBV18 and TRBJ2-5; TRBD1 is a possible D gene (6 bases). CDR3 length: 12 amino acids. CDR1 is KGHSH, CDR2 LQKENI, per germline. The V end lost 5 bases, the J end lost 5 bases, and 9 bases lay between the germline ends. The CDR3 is CASSGQSETQYF. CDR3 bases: TGTGCCAGCTCAGGACAGTCGGAGACCCAGTACTTC.

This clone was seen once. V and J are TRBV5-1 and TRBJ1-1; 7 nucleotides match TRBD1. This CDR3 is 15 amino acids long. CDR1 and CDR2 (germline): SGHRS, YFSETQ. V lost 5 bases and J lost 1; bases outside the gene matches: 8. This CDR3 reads CASRGQLTANTEAFF. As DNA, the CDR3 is TGCGCCAGCAGGGGACAGCTTACAGCGAACACTGAAGCTTTCTTT.

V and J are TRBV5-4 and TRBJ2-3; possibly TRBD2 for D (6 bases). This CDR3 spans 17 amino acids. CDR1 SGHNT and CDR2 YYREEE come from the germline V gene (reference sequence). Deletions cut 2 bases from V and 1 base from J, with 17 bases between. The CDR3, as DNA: TGTGCCAGCAGCTTACCCCGTGGGGGGATAGGCACAGATACGCAGTATTTT. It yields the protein CASSLPRGGIGTDTQYF.

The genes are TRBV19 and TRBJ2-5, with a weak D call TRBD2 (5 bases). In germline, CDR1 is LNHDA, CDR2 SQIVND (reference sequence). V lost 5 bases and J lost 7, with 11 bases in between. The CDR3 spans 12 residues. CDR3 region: CASSSWAGTQYF. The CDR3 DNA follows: TGTGCCAGTAGTTCCTGGGCGGGGACCCAGTACTTC.

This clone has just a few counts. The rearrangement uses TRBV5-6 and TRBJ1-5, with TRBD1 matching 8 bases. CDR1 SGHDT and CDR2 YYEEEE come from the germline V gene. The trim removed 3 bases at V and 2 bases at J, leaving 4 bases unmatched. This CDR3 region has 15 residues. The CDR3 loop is CASSSQGAGNQPQHF. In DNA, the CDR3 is TGTGCCAGCAGCTCTCAGGGGGCCGGCAATCAGCCCCAGCATTTT.

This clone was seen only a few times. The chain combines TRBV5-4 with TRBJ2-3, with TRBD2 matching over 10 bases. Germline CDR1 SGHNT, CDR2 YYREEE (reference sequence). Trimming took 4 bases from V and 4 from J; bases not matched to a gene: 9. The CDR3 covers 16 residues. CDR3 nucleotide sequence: TGTGCCAGCAGCCTGGGGACTAGCGCGGGTTCAGATACGCAGTATTTT. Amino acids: CASSLGTSAGSDTQYF.

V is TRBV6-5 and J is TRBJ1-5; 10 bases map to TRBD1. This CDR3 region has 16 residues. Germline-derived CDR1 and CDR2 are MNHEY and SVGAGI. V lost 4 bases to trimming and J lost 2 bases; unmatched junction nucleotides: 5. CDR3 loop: CASSSLTGGRNQPQHF. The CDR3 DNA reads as TGTGCCAGCAGTTCACTGACAGGGGGCCGCAATCAGCCCCAGCATTTT.

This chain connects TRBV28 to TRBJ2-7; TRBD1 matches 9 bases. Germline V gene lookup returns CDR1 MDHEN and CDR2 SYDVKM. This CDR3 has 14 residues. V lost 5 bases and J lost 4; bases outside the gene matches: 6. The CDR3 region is CASSRGTGWYEQYF. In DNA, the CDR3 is TGTGCCAGCAGTCGAGGGACAGGGTGGTACGAGCAGTACTTC.

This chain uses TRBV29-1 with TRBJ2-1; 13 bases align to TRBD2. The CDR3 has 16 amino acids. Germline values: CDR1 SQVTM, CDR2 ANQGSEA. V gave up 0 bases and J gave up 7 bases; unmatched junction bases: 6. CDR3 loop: CSVEDPTTSGRNEQFF. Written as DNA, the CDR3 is TGCAGCGTTGAAGATCCCACGACTAGCGGGAGGAATGAGCAGTTCTTC.

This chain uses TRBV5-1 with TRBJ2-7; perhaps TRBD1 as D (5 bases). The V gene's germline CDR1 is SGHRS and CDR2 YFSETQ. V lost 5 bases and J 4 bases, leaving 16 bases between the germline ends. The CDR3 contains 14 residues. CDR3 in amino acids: CASSPTAVTYEQYF. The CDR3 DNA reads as TGCGCCAGCAGTCCGACAGCTGTCACGTACGAGCAGTACTTC.

The CDR3 loop reads CASSLAGGLGNEQFF. For the CDR3, the DNA is TGTGCCAGCAGCTTAGCGGGAGGTTTGGGGAATGAGCAGTTCTTC. V usage is TRBV7-2 and J usage is TRBJ2-1; weak D call: TRBD2 (6 bases). CDR3 length equals 15 residues. V lost 0 bases to trimming and J lost 7 bases, with 13 bases between them. The germline CDR1 and CDR2 sequences are SGHTA and FQGNSA.

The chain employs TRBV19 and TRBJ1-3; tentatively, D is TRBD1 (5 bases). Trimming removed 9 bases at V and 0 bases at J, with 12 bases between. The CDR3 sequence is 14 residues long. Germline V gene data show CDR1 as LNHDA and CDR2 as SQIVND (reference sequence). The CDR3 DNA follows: TGTGCCAGCTGTCGCGGGGGCTCTGGAAACACCATATATTTT. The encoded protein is CASCRGGSGNTIYF.

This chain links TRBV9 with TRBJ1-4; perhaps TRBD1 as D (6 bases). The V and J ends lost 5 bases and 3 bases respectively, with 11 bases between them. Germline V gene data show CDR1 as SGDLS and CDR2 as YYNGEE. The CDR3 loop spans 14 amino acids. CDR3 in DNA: TGTGCCAGCAGTGGGGGCCTGGCTAATGAAAAACTGTTTTTT. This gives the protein CASSGGLANEKLFF.

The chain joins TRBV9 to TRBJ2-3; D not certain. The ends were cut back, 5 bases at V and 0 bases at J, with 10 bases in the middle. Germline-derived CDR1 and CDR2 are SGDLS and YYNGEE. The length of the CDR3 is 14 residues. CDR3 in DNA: TGTGCCAGCAGTCTGGCCTCTAGCACAGATACGCAGTATTTT. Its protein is CASSLASSTDTQYF. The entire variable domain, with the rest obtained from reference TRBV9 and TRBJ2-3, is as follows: DSGVTQTPKHLITATGQRVTLRCSPRSGDLSVYWYQQSLDQGLQFLIQYYNGEERAKGNILERFSAQQFPDLHSELNLSSLELGDSALYFCASSLASSTDTQYFGPGTRLTVL.

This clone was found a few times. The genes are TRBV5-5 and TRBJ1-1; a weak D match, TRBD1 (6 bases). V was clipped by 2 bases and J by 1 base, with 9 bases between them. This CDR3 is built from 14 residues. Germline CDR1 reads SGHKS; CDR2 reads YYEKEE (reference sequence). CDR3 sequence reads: CASSFWGPNTEAFF. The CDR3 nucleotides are TGTGCCAGCAGCTTCTGGGGGCCGAACACTGAAGCTTTCTTT.

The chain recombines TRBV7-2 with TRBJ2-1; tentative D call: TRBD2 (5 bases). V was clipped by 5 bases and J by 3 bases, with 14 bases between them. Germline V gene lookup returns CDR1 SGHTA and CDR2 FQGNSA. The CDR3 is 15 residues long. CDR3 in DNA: TGTGCCAGCAGCCCACGGACTCTTAACTACAATGAGCAGTTCTTC. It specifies CASSPRTLNYNEQFF.

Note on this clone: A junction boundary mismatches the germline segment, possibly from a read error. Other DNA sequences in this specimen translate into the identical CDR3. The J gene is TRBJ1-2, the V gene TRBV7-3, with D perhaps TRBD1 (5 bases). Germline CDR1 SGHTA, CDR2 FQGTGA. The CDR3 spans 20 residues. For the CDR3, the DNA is TGTGCCAGCAGCCCAAGGTGTGTCGGTTTGAGCTCAGGGAGGTGCGGGTCGGGCACCTTT. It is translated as CASSPRCVGLSSGRCGSGTF.

CDR3 loop: CASSLGAKDTIYF. CDR3 nucleotide sequence: TGTGCCAGCAGCTTAGGGGCTAAAGACACCATATATTTT. This chain uses TRBV7-9 with TRBJ1-3; D is undetermined. V lost 1 base and J lost 8, with 9 bases in between. This CDR3 has 13 amino acids. The germline V gene has CDR1 SEHNR and CDR2 FQNEAQ (reference sequence).

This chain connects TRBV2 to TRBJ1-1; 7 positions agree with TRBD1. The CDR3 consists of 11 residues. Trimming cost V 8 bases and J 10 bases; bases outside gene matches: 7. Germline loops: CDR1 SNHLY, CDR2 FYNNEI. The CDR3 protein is CASGARDRAFF. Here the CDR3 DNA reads TGTGCCAGCGGGGCCCGGGACAGAGCTTTCTTT.

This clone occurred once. CDR3: CASSSGQGHGNTIYF. Here the CDR3 DNA reads TGTGCCAGCAGTTCAGGACAGGGCCATGGAAACACCATATATTTT. V is TRBV6-5 and J is TRBJ1-3; 8 bases line up with TRBD1. Germline V gene data show CDR1 as MNHEY and CDR2 as SVGAGI. CDR3 size: 15 residues. V shed 4 bases and J 3 bases; nucleotides not matched to a gene: 5.

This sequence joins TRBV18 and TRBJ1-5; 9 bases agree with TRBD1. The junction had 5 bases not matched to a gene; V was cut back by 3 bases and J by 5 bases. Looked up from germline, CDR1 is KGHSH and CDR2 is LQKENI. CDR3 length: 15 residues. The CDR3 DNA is TGTGCCAGCTCACCTGGGACAGGGCGGCATCAGCCCCAGCATTTT. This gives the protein CASSPGTGRHQPQHF. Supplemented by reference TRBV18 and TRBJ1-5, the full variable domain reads NAGVMQNPRHLVRRRGQEARLRCSPMKGHSHVYWYRQLPEEGLKFMVYLQKENIIDESGMPKERFSAEFPKEGPSILRIQQVVRGDSAAYFCASSPGTGRHQPQHFGDGTRLSIL.